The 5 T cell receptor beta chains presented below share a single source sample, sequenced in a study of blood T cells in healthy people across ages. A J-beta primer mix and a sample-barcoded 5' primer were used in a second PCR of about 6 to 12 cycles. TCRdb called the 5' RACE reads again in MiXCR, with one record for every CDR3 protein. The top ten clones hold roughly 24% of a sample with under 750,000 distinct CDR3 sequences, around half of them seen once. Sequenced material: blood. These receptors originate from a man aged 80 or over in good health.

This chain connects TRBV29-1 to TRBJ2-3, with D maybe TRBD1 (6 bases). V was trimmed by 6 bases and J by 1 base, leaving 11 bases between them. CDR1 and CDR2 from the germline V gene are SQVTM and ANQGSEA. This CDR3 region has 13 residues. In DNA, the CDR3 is TGCAGCGTGGACAGCCCCGGCACAGATACGCAGTATTTT. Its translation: CSVDSPGTDTQYF.

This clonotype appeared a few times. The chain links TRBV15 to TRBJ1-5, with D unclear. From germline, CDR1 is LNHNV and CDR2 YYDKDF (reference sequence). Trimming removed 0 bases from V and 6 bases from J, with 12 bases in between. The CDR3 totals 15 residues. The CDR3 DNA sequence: TGTGCCACCAGCAGAGAGAGGGCGGACCGTCAGCCCCAGCATTTT. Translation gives CATSRERADRQPQHF.

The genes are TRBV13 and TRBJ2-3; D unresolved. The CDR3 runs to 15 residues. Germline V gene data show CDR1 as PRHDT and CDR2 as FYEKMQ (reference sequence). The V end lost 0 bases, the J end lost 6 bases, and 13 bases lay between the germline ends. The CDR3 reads CASSLGRGSSDTQYF. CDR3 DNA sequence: TGTGCCAGCAGCTTAGGCCGCGGTAGCTCTGATACGCAGTATTTT.

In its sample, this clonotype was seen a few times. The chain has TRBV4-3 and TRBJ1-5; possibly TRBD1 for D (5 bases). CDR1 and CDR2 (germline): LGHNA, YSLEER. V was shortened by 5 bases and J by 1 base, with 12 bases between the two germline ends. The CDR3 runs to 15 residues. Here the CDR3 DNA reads TGCGCCAGCAGCACGACAGTTTGGAGCAATCAGCCCCAGCATTTT. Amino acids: CASSTTVWSNQPQHF.

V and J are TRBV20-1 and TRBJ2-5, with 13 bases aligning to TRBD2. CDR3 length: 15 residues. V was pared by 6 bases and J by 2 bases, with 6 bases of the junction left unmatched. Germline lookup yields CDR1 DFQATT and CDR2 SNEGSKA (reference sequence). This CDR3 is CSAQGTSGTQETQYF. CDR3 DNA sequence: TGCAGTGCCCAGGGGACTAGCGGGACGCAAGAGACCCAGTACTTC.